This T cell receptor (beta chain) was identified in a study of shared clonotypes between healthy human individuals. Study-level points and caveats: Clonotypes shared by all four sorted-subset donors had higher generation probabilities than non-shared clonotypes. The study generally estimated greater richness for naive than memory subsets.

Comments on this clone: Its antigen remains unknown.

The authors split each subset's genomic DNA evenly across several immunoSEQ plates. Some clones are missing from TCRdb's copy, which holds only in-frame ones; the method was immunoSEQ multiplex PCR. The sample lists 500,000 to 550,000 clones, 90% to 97% seen once, with 0.05% to 0.07% in the top ten. In germline, CDR1 is SGHRS, CDR2 YFSETQ. The CDR3 covers 12 residues. V was clipped by 0 bases and J by 8 bases, with 8 bases between them. CD4+ cells were split into CD45RA+ naive and CD45RA-negative memory subsets. The TCR was taken from a woman in her 30s in good health. This chain links TRBV5-1 with TRBJ1-2; unclear D gene. What was sequenced was naive CD4+ T cells sorted from blood. Subset described: CD45RA+ positively selected. The CDR3: CASSLERTGYTF. Written as DNA, the CDR3 is TGCGCCAGCAGCTTGGAGCGAACGGGCTACACCTTC.